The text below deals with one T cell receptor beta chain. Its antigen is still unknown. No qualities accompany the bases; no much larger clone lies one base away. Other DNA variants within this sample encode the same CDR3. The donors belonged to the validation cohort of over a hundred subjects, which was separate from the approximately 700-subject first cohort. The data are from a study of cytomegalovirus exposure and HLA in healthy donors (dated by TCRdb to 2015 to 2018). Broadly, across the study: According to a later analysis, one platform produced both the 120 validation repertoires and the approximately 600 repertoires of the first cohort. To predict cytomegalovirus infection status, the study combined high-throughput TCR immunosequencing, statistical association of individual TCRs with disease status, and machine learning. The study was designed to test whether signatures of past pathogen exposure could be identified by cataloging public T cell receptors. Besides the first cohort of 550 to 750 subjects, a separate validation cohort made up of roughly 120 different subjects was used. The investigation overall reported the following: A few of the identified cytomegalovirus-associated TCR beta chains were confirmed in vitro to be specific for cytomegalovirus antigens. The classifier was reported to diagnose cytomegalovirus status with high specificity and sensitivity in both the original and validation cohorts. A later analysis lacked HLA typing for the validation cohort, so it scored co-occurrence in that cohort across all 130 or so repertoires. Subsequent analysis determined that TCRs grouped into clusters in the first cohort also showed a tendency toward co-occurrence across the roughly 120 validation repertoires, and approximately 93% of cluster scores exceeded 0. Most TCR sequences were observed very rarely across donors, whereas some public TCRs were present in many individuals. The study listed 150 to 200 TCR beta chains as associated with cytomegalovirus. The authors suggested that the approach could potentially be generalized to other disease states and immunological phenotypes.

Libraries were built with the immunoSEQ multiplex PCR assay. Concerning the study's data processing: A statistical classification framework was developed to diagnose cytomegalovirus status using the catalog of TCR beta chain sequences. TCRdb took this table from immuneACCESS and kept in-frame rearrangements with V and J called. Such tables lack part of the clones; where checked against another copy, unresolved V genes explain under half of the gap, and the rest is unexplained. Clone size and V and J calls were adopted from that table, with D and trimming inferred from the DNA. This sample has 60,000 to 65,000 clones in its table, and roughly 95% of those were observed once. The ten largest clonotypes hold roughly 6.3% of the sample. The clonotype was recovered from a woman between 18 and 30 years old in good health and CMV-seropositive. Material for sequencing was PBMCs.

The CDR3 region has the sequence CASSLGSSYNEQFF. In nucleotides, the sequence is TGTGCCAGCAGTCTAGGGAGCTCCTACAATGAGCAGTTCTTC. Recombination linked TRBV27 to TRBJ2-1; the D gene is possibly TRBD2, with 5 bases matching. V was cut back by 5 bases and J by 0 bases, leaving a gap of 8 bases between them. CDR1 MNHEY and CDR2 SMNVEV are derived from the germline V gene (reference sequence). The CDR3 spans 14 residues, from the cysteine through the phenylalanine. Just the 42-base CDR3 DNA is kept, in frame starting at base 1.